This T cell receptor (beta chain) came from a study of spatial heterogeneity in lung cancer. Study-wide results and limits: Intratumoral expanded alpha and beta TCR counts were found to track tumor mutation counts.

This CDR3 comprises 15 residues. The V gene lost 5 bases and the J gene lost 2 bases, with 16 bases spanning the gap. Specified time point: sample taken at primary tumor resection. TCRdb reprocessed the 5' RACE reads via MiXCR and lists one record per CDR3 protein. The table lists around 11,000 distinct CDR3 sequences, approximately 8% of them singletons, with 22% in the top ten. This clonotype is labeled medium-sized (0.01 to 0.1%). The antigen is not known. The TCR comes from a female donor with early-stage non-small cell lung cancer. The J gene is TRBJ2-7, the V gene TRBV12-3 or TRBV12-4, with D maybe TRBD2 (6 bases). Material: lung tumor tissue, obtained at surgery. Here the CDR3 DNA reads TGTGCCAGCAGTGCGACTAGGTCGGTCCCCTACGAGCAGTACTTC. This sequence encodes CASSATRSVPYEQYF.